Below are 8 T cell receptor beta chains sequenced from a single sample in a study of blood T cells in healthy people across ages. A second PCR of 7 to 11 cycles used a sample-barcoded 5' primer and a J-beta primer mix. Via MiXCR, TCRdb re-called the 5' RACE reads, giving one row per CDR3 protein. Among 780,000 or so distinct CDR3 sequences listed, approximately 53% were seen once. Sample: blood. Every receptor here comes from a man older than 75 in good health.

This clonotype was counted only a few times. The chain recombines TRBV9 with TRBJ2-5; 14 positions agree with TRBD2. Germline V lookup: CDR1 SGDLS, CDR2 YYNGEE. The CDR3 runs 17 residues. Unmatched junction bases numbered 10, after V lost 4 bases and J lost 5 bases. The CDR3 DNA reads TGTGCCAGCAGCCCTTCCGGGACTAGCGGGAGTTTGGAGACCCAGTACTTC. Translation gives CASSPSGTSGSLETQYF.

This rearrangement joins TRBV14 to TRBJ2-3; no clear D gene. This CDR3 spans 17 amino acids. Germline-derived CDR1 and CDR2 are SGHDN and FVKESK. Deletions cut 0 bases from V and 0 bases from J, with 13 bases between. The CDR3 DNA follows: TGTGCCAGCAGCCAAGATCAAGGCAGTTCTAGCACAGATACGCAGTATTTT. Its translation is CASSQDQGSSSTDTQYF.

This clonotype was detected many times. The J gene is TRBJ2-7, the V gene TRBV29-1; 8 bases agree with TRBD1. J was trimmed by 7 bases and V by 7 bases; bases with no gene match: 18. Germline CDR1 and CDR2: SQVTM and ANQGSEA. This CDR3 is built from 15 residues. The CDR3: CSARTGTALLGEQYF. As DNA, the CDR3 is TGCAGCGCCCGGACAGGGACCGCTCTTTTAGGGGAGCAGTACTTC.

This chain joins TRBV6-5 and TRBJ1-2; D is ambiguous. V was trimmed by 2 bases and J by 5 bases, leaving 12 bases between them. From germline, CDR1 is MNHEY and CDR2 SVGAGI. The CDR3 is 14 residues long. CDR3 amino acids: CASSYGGEIYGYTF. In nucleotides, the CDR3 is TGTGCCAGCAGTTACGGCGGAGAAATTTATGGCTACACCTTC.

This rearrangement joins TRBV28 to TRBJ2-3; D is unclear. From germline, CDR1 is MDHEN and CDR2 SYDVKM. The germline V and J ends were trimmed by 2 bases and 1 base, with 10 bases remaining between them. The CDR3 loop spans 15 amino acids. The CDR3 here is CASSLQAVGTDTQYF. In DNA form, the CDR3 reads TGTGCCAGCAGTTTACAGGCAGTGGGCACAGATACGCAGTATTTT.

The chain has TRBV20-1 and TRBJ1-1; D is uncertain. Germline assignment: CDR1 DFQATT and CDR2 SNEGSKA (reference sequence). V was clipped by 3 bases and J by 0 bases, with 11 bases between them. This CDR3 is built from 14 residues. The CDR3 coding sequence is TGCAGTGCTAGTGTTAGGGAAATGAACACTGAAGCTTTCTTT. It yields the protein CSASVREMNTEAFF.

This clonotype has just a few counts. The chain uses TRBV2 and TRBJ2-7; TRBD2 might be the D (5 bases). Trimming cost V 6 bases and J 6 bases, with 12 bases left between them. Germline V gene sequence: CDR1 SNHLY, CDR2 FYNNEI. This CDR3 is 12 amino acids long. The DNA for the CDR3 is TGTGCCAGCAGAGAGGGTCGCGTCGAGCAGTACTTC. It codes for CASREGRVEQYF.

This rearrangement joins TRBV7-2 to TRBJ2-7; 7 bases agree with TRBD2. The V gene's germline CDR1 is SGHTA and CDR2 FQGNSA. After removal of 5 bases from V and 7 bases from J, the junction contained 8 bases not matched to a gene. This CDR3 has 13 amino acids. This CDR3 is CASSKQWGGEQYF. CDR3 DNA sequence: TGTGCCAGCAGCAAACAATGGGGGGGTGAGCAGTACTTC.